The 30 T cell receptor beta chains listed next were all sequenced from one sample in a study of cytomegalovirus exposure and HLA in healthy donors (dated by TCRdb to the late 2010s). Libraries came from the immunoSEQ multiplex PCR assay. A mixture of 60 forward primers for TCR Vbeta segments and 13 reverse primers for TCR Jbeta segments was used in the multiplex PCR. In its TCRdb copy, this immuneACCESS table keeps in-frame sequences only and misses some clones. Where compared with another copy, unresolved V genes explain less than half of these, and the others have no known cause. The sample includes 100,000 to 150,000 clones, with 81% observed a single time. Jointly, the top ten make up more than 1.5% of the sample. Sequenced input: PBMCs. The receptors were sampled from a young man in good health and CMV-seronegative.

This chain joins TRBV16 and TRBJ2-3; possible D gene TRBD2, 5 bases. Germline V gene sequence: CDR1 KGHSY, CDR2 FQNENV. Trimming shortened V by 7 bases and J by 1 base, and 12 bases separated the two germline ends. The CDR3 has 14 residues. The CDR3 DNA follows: TGTGCCAGCATAGGGCGGGCGCGCACAGATACGCAGTATTTT. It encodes CASIGRARTDTQYF.

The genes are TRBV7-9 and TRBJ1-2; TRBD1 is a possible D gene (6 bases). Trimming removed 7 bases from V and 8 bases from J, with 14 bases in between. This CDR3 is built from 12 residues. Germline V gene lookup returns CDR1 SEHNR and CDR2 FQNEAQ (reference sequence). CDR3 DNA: TGTGCCAGCATCAACGCTAGGGGGGGCTACACCTTC. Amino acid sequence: CASINARGGYTF.

CDR3 bases: TGTGCCAGCAGCTTAGAGGGCGCGGGCAGGGGCCATCGAAACACCATATATTTT. It translates to CASSLEGAGRGHRNTIYF. The V and J genes are TRBV7-2 and TRBJ1-3; D may be TRBD1 (6 bases). V was pared by 1 base and J by 5 bases, with 21 bases between. Germline V lookup: CDR1 SGHTA, CDR2 FQGNSA. CDR3 length: 18 residues.

Here the CDR3 DNA reads TGTGCCAGCAGCTTGTACGGGACAGGGGATCCGTCTGGCTACACCTTC. Its translation is CASSLYGTGDPSGYTF. This chain links TRBV5-6 with TRBJ1-2; TRBD1 matches 10 bases. CDR3 length equals 16 residues. V shed 1 base and J 7 bases; nucleotides not matched to a gene: 10. In germline, CDR1 is SGHDT, CDR2 YYEEEE.

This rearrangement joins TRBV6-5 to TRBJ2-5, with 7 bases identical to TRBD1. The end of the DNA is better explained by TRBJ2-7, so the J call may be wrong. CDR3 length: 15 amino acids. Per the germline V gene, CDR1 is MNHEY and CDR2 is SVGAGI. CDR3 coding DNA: TGTGCCAGCAGTTACTCGAGGACAGGACTCTACGAGCAGTACTTC. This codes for CASSYSRTGLYEQYF.

The CDR3 nucleotides read TGTGCCAGCAGTTCAGGGAGGCAGAAAAACTATGGCTACACCTTC. Residues: CASSSGRQKNYGYTF. This chain connects TRBV6-5 to TRBJ1-2, with TRBD1 as a possible D gene (5 bases). The CDR3 totals 15 residues. V was clipped by 4 bases and J by 2 bases, with 14 bases between them. Germline CDR1 reads MNHEY; CDR2 reads SVGAGI.

The DNA for the CDR3 is TGTGCCAGCAGCCGGTGGGGCGGGGGCACAGATACGCAGTATTTT. The encoded protein is CASSRWGGGTDTQYF. The chain carries TRBV27 and TRBJ2-3; maybe TRBD2 (6 bases). V was cut by 6 bases and J by 1 base, with 14 bases left in between. The CDR3 loop spans 15 amino acids. CDR1 MNHEY and CDR2 SMNVEV come from the germline V gene (reference sequence).

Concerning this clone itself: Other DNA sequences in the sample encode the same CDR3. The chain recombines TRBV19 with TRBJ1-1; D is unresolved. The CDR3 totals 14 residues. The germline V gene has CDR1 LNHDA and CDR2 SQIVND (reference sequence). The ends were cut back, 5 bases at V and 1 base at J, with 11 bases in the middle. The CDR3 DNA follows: TGTGCCAGTAGTTCCCGCACAGAGAACACTGAAGCTTTCTTT. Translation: CASSSRTENTEAFF.

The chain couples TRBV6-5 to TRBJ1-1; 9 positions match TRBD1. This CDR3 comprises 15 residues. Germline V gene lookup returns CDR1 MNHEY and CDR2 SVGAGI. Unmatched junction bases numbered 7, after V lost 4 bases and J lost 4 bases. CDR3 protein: CASSSTGTGFTEAFF. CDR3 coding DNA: TGTGCCAGCAGTTCGACCGGGACAGGGTTCACTGAAGCTTTCTTT.

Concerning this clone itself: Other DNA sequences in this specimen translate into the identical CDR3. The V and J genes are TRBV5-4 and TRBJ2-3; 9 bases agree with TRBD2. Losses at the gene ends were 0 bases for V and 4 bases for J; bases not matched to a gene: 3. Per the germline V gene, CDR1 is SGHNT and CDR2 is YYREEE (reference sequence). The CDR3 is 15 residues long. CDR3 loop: CASSLASGAADTQYF. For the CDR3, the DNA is TGTGCCAGCAGCTTGGCTAGCGGGGCAGCAGATACGCAGTATTTT.

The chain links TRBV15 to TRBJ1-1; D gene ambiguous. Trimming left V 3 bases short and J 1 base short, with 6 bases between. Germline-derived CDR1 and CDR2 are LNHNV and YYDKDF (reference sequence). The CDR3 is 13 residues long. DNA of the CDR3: TGTGCCACCAGCAGTAGACAGAACACTGAAGCTTTCTTT. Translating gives CATSSRQNTEAFF.

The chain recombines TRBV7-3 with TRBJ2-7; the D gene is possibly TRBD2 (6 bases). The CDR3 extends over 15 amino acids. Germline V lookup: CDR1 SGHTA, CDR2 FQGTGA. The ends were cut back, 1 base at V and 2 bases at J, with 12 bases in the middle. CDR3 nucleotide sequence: TGTGCCAGCAGCTTAAATGGGGGGTCTCCCTACGAGCAGTACTTC. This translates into CASSLNGGSPYEQYF.

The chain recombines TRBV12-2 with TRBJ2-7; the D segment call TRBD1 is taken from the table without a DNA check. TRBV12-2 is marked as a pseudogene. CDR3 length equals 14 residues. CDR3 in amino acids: CASRRQGATYEQYF. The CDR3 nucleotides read TGTGCAAGTCGCAGACAGGGGGCCACCTACGAGCAGTACTTC.

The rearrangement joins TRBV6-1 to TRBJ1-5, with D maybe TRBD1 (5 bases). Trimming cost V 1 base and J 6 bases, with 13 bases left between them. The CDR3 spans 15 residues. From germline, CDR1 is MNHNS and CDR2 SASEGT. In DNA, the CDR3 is TGTGCCAGCAGTGAAGAGCAGGGATCGGGTCAGCCCCAGCATTTT. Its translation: CASSEEQGSGQPQHF.

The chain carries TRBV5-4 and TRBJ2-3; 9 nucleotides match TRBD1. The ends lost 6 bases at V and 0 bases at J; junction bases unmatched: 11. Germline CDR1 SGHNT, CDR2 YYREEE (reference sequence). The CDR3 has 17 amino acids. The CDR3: CASKGQGNQASTDTQYF. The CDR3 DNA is TGTGCCAGCAAAGGACAGGGGAACCAAGCTAGCACAGATACGCAGTATTTT.

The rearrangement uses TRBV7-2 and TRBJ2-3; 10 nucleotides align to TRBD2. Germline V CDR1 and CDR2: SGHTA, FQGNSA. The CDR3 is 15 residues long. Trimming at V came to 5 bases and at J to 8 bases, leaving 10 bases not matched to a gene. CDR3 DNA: TGTGCCAGCAGCATTAGCGGGGGGCCACCCGGTACGCAGTATTTT. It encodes CASSISGGPPGTQYF.

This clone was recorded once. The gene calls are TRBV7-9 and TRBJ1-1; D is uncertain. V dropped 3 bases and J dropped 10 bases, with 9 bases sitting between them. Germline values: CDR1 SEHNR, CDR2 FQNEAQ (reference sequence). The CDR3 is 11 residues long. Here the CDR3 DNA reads TGTGCCAGCAGCTTTACGGTCGGAGCTTTCTTT. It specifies CASSFTVGAFF.

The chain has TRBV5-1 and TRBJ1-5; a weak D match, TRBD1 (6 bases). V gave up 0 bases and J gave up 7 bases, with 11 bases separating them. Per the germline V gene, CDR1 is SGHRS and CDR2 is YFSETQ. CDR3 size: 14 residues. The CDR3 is CASSLAGVGQPQHF. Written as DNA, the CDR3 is TGCGCCAGCAGCTTGGCAGGGGTGGGACAGCCCCAGCATTTT.

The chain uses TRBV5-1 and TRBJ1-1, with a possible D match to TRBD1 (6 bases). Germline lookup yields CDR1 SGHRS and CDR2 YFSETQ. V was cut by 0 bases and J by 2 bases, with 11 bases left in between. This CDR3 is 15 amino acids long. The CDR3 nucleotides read TGCGCCAGCAGCTTGGGGGTCAGGGGCAACACTGAAGCTTTCTTT. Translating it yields CASSLGVRGNTEAFF.

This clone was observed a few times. The DNA of the CDR3 is TGTGCCAGCAGAGGTACAAGGACAGAGTATGGCTACACCTTC. It is translated as CASRGTRTEYGYTF. The chain uses TRBV27 and TRBJ1-2, with D tentatively TRBD1 (6 bases). The CDR3 length is 14 residues. V lost 6 bases, J lost 5 bases, and 16 bases lay in between. Germline assignment: CDR1 MNHEY and CDR2 SMNVEV (reference sequence).

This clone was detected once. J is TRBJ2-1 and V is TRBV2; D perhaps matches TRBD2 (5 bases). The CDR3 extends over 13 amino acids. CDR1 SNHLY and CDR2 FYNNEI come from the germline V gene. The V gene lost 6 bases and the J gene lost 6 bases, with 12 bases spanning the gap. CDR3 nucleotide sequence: TGTGCCAGCAGAGGTAGACTACTCAATGAGCAGTTCTTC. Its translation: CASRGRLLNEQFF.

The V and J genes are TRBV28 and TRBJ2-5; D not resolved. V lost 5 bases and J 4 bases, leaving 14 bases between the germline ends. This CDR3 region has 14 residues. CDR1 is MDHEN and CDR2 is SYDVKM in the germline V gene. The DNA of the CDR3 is TGTGCCAGCAGTATACATGCTGGTGGAGAGACCCAGTACTTC. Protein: CASSIHAGGETQYF. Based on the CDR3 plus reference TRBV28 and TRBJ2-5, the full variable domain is DVKVTQSSRYLVKRTGEKVFLECVQDMDHENMFWYRQDPGLGLRLIYFSYDVKMKEKGDIPEGYSVSREKKERFSLILESASTNQTSMYLCASSIHAGGETQYFGPGTRLLVL.

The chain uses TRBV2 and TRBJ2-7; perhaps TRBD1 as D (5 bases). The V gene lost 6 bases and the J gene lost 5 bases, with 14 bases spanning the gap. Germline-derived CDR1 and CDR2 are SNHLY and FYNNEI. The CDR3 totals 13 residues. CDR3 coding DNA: TGTGCCAGCAGAACAGGCCCCCGGGACGAGCAGTACTTC. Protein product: CASRTGPRDEQYF. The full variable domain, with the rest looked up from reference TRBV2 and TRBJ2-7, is EPEVTQTPSHQVTQMGQEVILRCVPISNHLYFYWYRQILGQKVEFLVSFYNNEISEKSEIFDDQFSVERPDGSNFTLKIRSTKLEDSAMYFCASRTGPRDEQYFGPGTRLTVT.

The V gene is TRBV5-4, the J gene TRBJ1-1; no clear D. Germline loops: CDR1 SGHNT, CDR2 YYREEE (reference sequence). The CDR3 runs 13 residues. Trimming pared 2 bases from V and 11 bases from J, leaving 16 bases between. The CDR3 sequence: CASSFGRPEKAFF. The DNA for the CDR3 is TGTGCCAGCAGCTTTGGGCGACCCGAAAAGGCTTTCTTT.

CDR3 DNA sequence: TGTGCCAGCAGTTACTCGGGGCAGGTTGGCTACACCTTC. Encoded protein: CASSYSGQVGYTF. The chain combines TRBV6-5 with TRBJ1-2; perhaps TRBD1 as D (5 bases). CDR1 and CDR2 (germline): MNHEY, SVGAGI. The CDR3 is 13 residues long. The ends were cut back, 0 bases at V and 7 bases at J, with 9 bases in the middle.

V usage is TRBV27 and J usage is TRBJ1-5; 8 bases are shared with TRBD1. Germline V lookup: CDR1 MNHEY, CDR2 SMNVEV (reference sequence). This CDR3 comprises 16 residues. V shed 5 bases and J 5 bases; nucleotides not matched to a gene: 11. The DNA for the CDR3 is TGTGCCAGCAGTCCGATAGACAGGGGCAACGATCAGCCCCAGCATTTT. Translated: CASSPIDRGNDQPQHF.

The CDR3 region is CASSVEGYYGYTF. CDR3 nucleotides: TGTGCCAGCAGCGTAGAGGGGTACTATGGCTACACCTTC. The chain is built from TRBV9 and TRBJ1-2; a weak D match, TRBD1 (5 bases). CDR3 length: 13 amino acids. Between the trimmed V and J ends, which lost 0 bases and 3 bases, there was a span of 6 bases. Germline CDR1 is SGDLS and CDR2 is YYNGEE.

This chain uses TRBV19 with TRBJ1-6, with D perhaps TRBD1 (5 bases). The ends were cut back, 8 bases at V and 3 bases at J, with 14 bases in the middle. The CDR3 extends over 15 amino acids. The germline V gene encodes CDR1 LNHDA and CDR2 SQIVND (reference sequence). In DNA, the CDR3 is TGTGCCAGTCGCAATCGACAGAGCTATAATTCACCCCTCCACTTT. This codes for CASRNRQSYNSPLHF.

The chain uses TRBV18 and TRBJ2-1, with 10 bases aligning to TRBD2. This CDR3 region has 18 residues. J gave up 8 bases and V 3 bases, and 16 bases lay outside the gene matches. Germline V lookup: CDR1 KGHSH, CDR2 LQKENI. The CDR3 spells CASSPFSRASGGWHEQFF. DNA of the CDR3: TGTGCCAGCTCACCCTTCTCACGGGCTAGCGGGGGATGGCATGAGCAGTTCTTC. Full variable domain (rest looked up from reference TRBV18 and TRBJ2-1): NAGVMQNPRHLVRRRGQEARLRCSPMKGHSHVYWYRQLPEEGLKFMVYLQKENIIDESGMPKERFSAEFPKEGPSILRIQQVVRGDSAAYFCASSPFSRASGGWHEQFFGPGTRLTVL.

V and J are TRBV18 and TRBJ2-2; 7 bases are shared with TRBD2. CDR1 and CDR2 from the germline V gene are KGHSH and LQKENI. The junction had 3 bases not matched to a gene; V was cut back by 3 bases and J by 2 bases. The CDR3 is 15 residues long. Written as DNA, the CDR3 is TGTGCCAGCTCACCCGGGGGGACCAACACCGGGGAGCTGTTTTTT. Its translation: CASSPGGTNTGELFF.